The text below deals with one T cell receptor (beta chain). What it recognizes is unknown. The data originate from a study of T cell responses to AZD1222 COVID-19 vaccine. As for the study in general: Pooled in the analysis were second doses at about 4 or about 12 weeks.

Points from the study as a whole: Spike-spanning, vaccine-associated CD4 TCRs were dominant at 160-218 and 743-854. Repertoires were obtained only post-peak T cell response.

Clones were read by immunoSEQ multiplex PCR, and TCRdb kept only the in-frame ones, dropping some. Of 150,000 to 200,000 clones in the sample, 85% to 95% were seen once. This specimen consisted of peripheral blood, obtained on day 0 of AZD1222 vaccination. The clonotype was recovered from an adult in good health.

The CDR3 loop is CASSITVTYEQYF. The DNA for the CDR3 is TGTGCCAGTAGTATTACAGTAACCTACGAGCAGTACTTC. J is TRBJ2-7 and V is TRBV19; D ambiguous. V was clipped by 3 bases and J by 2 bases, with 8 bases between them. The CDR3 covers 13 residues. In germline, CDR1 is LNHDA, CDR2 SQIVND (reference sequence).